One sample yielded the 30 T cell receptor beta chains listed below, sequenced in a study of blood T cell repertoires in COVID-19. The method was immunoSEQ multiplex PCR; TCRdb's version includes in-frame clones alone and lacks a portion of them. Of 88,000 or so clones in the sample, around 80% were seen once. The sequenced material came from peripheral blood. Source of these receptors: an older man with acute or convalescent COVID-19.

This chain joins TRBV7-8 and TRBJ1-5; no definite D call. V dropped 2 bases and J dropped 5 bases, with 7 bases sitting between them. Germline assignment: CDR1 SGHVS and CDR2 FQNEAQ. The length of the CDR3 is 13 residues. CDR3 residues: CASSLSGYQPQHF. CDR3 in DNA: TGTGCCAGCAGCTTATCAGGATATCAGCCCCAGCATTTT.

The gene calls are TRBV14 and TRBJ1-2, with D maybe TRBD1 (6 bases). The germline V gene encodes CDR1 SGHDN and CDR2 FVKESK. The CDR3 runs 15 residues. Between the trimmed V and J ends, which lost 3 bases and 7 bases, there was a span of 18 bases. This chain's CDR3 is CASSHAVGGSAGYTF. The CDR3 nucleotides read TGTGCCAGCAGCCACGCCGTAGGGGGATCCGCTGGCTACACCTTC.

The V call is TRBV6-2 or TRBV6-3, the J call TRBJ1-1; TRBD1 aligns across 9 bases. CDR1 and CDR2 from the germline V gene are MNHEY and SVGEGT. CDR3 length: 15 residues. Unmatched junction bases numbered 8, after V lost 6 bases and J lost 3 bases. Here the CDR3 DNA reads TGTGCCAGCAGCAGCCGACAGGGGGTCGACACTGAAGCTTTCTTT. Protein: CASSSRQGVDTEAFF.

This clone was seen once. The chain recombines TRBV5-1 with TRBJ1-2; 8 bases fit TRBD1. Germline CDR1 is SGHRS and CDR2 is YFSETQ. Trimming cost V 4 bases and J 9 bases; bases outside gene matches: 5. This CDR3 has 12 residues. The CDR3, as DNA: TGCGCCAGCAGCGAAACAGGGGGAAGCTACACCTTC. Translating gives CASSETGGSYTF.

The chain joins TRBV3-1 (or the pseudogene TRBV3-2) to TRBJ1-1; D not resolved. With 2 bases removed from V and 2 bases from J, the gap between germline ends came to 12 bases. This CDR3 contains 15 residues. The V gene's germline CDR1 is LGHDT and CDR2 YNNKEL (reference sequence). CDR3 bases: TGTGCCAGCAGCCAATACCAGGCCCGCAACACTGAAGCTTTCTTT. It is translated as CASSQYQARNTEAFF.

The chain combines TRBV5-1 with TRBJ1-1; TRBD1 matches 8 bases. The CDR3 runs 13 residues. Germline CDR1 SGHRS, CDR2 YFSETQ. The junction had 4 bases not matched to a gene; V was cut back by 5 bases and J by 4 bases. The CDR3 DNA reads TGCGCCAGCAGGGTGGACAGGGTCACTGAAGCTTTCTTT. It is translated as CASRVDRVTEAFF. Complete variable domain (other parts from reference TRBV5-1 and TRBJ1-1): KAGVTQTPRYLIKTRGQQVTLSCSPISGHRSVSWYQQTPGQGLQFLFEYFSETQRNKGNFPGRFSGRQFSNSRSEMNVSTLELGDSALYLCASRVDRVTEAFFGQGTRLTVV.

V is TRBV19 and J is TRBJ1-5, with 9 bases that match TRBD1. J was trimmed by 2 bases and V by 6 bases; bases with no gene match: 5. The CDR3 is 15 amino acids. CDR1 and CDR2 (germline): LNHDA, SQIVND (reference sequence). CDR3 sequence: CASRDRGVGNQPQHF. The CDR3 region has the DNA TGTGCCAGTAGGGACAGGGGAGTAGGCAATCAGCCCCAGCATTTT.

V is TRBV18 and J is TRBJ1-1, with a tentative D call TRBD1 (6 bases). This CDR3 region has 12 residues. Trimming took off 3 bases at V and 12 bases at J, with 14 bases between the two ends. The germline V gene encodes CDR1 KGHSH and CDR2 LQKENI. The CDR3 DNA reads as TGTGCCAGCTCACCCGGACAGCCGGAACCTTTCTTT. Protein product: CASSPGQPEPFF.

The chain has TRBV27 and TRBJ2-5, with D uncertain. Trimming pared 2 bases from V and 1 base from J, leaving 8 bases between. From germline, CDR1 is MNHEY and CDR2 SMNVEV (reference sequence). This CDR3 comprises 14 residues. The CDR3 spells CASSLTFLQETQYF. CDR3 DNA sequence: TGTGCCAGCAGTTTAACTTTCCTCCAAGAGACCCAGTACTTC.

The J gene is TRBJ2-7, the V gene TRBV7-3, with 9 positions matching TRBD1. This CDR3 has 15 residues. After removal of 2 bases from V and 4 bases from J, the junction contained 6 bases not matched to a gene. Germline-derived CDR1 and CDR2 are SGHTA and FQGTGA. As DNA, the CDR3 is TGTGCCAGCAGCTTAGGGGGACAGGGAACTTACGAGCAGTACTTC. Its translation is CASSLGGQGTYEQYF.

The count of this clone is one. J is TRBJ2-5 and V is TRBV5-1; D is unresolved. From germline, CDR1 is SGHRS and CDR2 YFSETQ. The CDR3 consists of 12 residues. V lost 4 bases to trimming and J lost 1 base, with 5 bases between them. In DNA form, the CDR3 reads TGCGCCAGCAGCATCTCCCAAGAGACCCAGTACTTC. Translating gives CASSISQETQYF.

A few counts support this clone. The rearrangement joins TRBV28 to TRBJ1-3, with a possible D match to TRBD1 (6 bases). CDR3 length: 15 amino acids. Per germline, CDR1 MDHEN and CDR2 SYDVKM. Deletions cut 5 bases from V and 0 bases from J, with 11 bases between. The DNA for the CDR3 is TGTGCCAGCAGTCTCGACAGGCCCTCTGGAAACACCATATATTTT. Translated: CASSLDRPSGNTIYF. The full variable domain, in which reference TRBV28 and TRBJ1-3 provide the parts outside the CDR3, is DVKVTQSSRYLVKRTGEKVFLECVQDMDHENMFWYRQDPGLGLRLIYFSYDVKMKEKGDIPEGYSVSREKKERFSLILESASTNQTSMYLCASSLDRPSGNTIYFGEGSWLTVV.

The chain combines TRBV10-2 with TRBJ1-1; maybe TRBD1 (6 bases). The V gene's germline CDR1 is WSHSY and CDR2 SAAADI. The CDR3 sequence is 15 residues long. V shed 6 bases and J shed 1 base, with 15 bases lying between them. The CDR3 protein is CASSPIDRQNTEAFF. CDR3 bases: TGCGCCAGCAGCCCTATTGACAGGCAGAACACTGAAGCTTTCTTT.

CDR3 region: CASSLDRVSTEAFF. For the CDR3, the DNA is TGTGCCAGCAGCTTAGACAGGGTGAGCACTGAAGCTTTCTTT. The chain couples TRBV11-2 to TRBJ1-1; weak D call: TRBD1 (5 bases). V lost 0 bases and J lost 4, with 9 bases in between. CDR1 is SGHAT, CDR2 FQNNGV, per germline. This CDR3 contains 14 residues.

The rearrangement joins TRBV7-9 to TRBJ1-1, with 7 bases fitting TRBD1. V was clipped by 0 bases and J by 6 bases; unmatched bases: 4. CDR3 length: 14 residues. Germline-derived CDR1 and CDR2 are SEHNR and FQNEAQ (reference sequence). CDR3 loop: CASSLAGDSAEAFF. The CDR3 DNA reads TGTGCCAGCAGCTTAGCCGGGGACAGCGCTGAAGCTTTCTTT.

The chain combines TRBV5-4 with TRBJ2-3, with D possibly being TRBD1 (5 bases). CDR3 length: 14 residues. V lost 7 bases and J 0 bases, leaving 12 bases between the germline ends. Germline CDR1 SGHNT, CDR2 YYREEE (reference sequence). CDR3 DNA: TGTGCCAGCCGGACGACAGTGAGCACAGATACGCAGTATTTT. Translated: CASRTTVSTDTQYF.

The V and J genes are TRBV5-1 and TRBJ2-7, with 14 positions matching TRBD2. This CDR3 is 17 amino acids long. Germline lookup yields CDR1 SGHRS and CDR2 YFSETQ. V shed 4 bases, J shed 0 bases, and the junction held 6 bases outside the gene matches. The DNA for the CDR3 is TGCGCCAGCAGCCGTGGGACTAGCGGGGGATTCTCCTACGAGCAGTACTTC. Amino acid sequence: CASSRGTSGGFSYEQYF. Full variable domain (missing parts from reference TRBV5-1 and TRBJ2-7): KAGVTQTPRYLIKTRGQQVTLSCSPISGHRSVSWYQQTPGQGLQFLFEYFSETQRNKGNFPGRFSGRQFSNSRSEMNVSTLELGDSALYLCASSRGTSGGFSYEQYFGPGTRLTVT.

This clone was counted a single time. This chain joins TRBV18 and TRBJ1-1; D is ambiguous. The germline V gene has CDR1 KGHSH and CDR2 LQKENI. Trimming pared 3 bases from V and 5 bases from J, leaving 7 bases between. The CDR3 covers 12 residues. The CDR3 spells CASSPAETEAFF. CDR3 nucleotides: TGTGCCAGCTCACCGGCGGAGACTGAAGCTTTCTTT.

The V call is TRBV7-2, the J call TRBJ2-1; tentatively, D is TRBD2 (7 bases). CDR3 length: 14 residues. Germline V gene lookup returns CDR1 SGHTA and CDR2 FQGNSA. Trimming removed 3 bases from V and 6 bases from J, with 12 bases in between. The CDR3: CASSFWGGINEQFF. The CDR3 nucleotides read TGTGCCAGCAGCTTCTGGGGGGGCATCAATGAGCAGTTCTTC.

This chain's CDR3 is CASSPAGAGGRTEAFF. DNA of the CDR3: TGCGCCAGCAGCCCGGCCGGGGCGGGGGGGCGGACTGAAGCTTTCTTT. J is TRBJ1-1 and V is TRBV5-1; perhaps TRBD1 as D (6 bases). This CDR3 has 16 residues. Trimming shortened V by 4 bases and J by 5 bases, and 21 bases separated the two germline ends. Germline V gene lookup returns CDR1 SGHRS and CDR2 YFSETQ.

The CDR3 coding sequence is TGCGCCAGCAGTGAGGGAGGACAGGTTGTCGAGACCCAGTACTTC. Residues: CASSEGGQVVETQYF. This rearrangement joins TRBV10-1 to TRBJ2-5, with 7 bases fitting TRBD1. Germline CDR1 WNHNN, CDR2 SYGVQD (reference sequence). Trimming cost V 2 bases and J 5 bases; bases outside gene matches: 8. The CDR3 consists of 15 residues.

The gene calls are TRBV9 and TRBJ2-1; a possible D gene is TRBD2 (5 bases). Trimming took off 4 bases at V and 3 bases at J, with 14 bases between the two ends. The CDR3 consists of 15 residues. Germline V gene data show CDR1 as SGDLS and CDR2 as YYNGEE. CDR3 in amino acids: CASSTPREGYNEQFF. In DNA, the CDR3 is TGTGCCAGCAGCACCCCCCGGGAAGGCTACAATGAGCAGTTCTTC.

This chain connects TRBV12-5 to TRBJ2-3, with D perhaps TRBD1 (6 bases). V lost 6 bases to trimming and J lost 0 bases, with 10 bases between them. The CDR3 sequence is 14 residues long. The V gene's germline CDR1 is LGHNT and CDR2 FRNRAP. CDR3 in DNA: TGTGCTAGTGGGCCAGGGGATAGCACAGATACGCAGTATTTT. Its translation: CASGPGDSTDTQYF.

The rearrangement links TRBV6-5 to TRBJ1-1, with 7 bases aligning to TRBD1. The CDR3 covers 15 residues. Germline V gene lookup returns CDR1 MNHEY and CDR2 SVGAGI. Trimming took 5 bases from V and 10 from J; bases not matched to a gene: 16. The CDR3 DNA reads TGTGCCAGCAGTAGTCGACAGGGATCCCCCGATGGAGCTTTCTTT. It yields the protein CASSSRQGSPDGAFF.

The CDR3 reads CASSLLGQPYNEQFF. DNA for the CDR3: TGTGCCAGCAGCTTATTGGGCCAGCCCTACAATGAGCAGTTCTTC. This rearrangement joins TRBV7-9 to TRBJ2-1; no firm D call. Germline values: CDR1 SEHNR, CDR2 FQNEAQ (reference sequence). The V end lost 2 bases, the J end lost 2 bases, and 10 bases lay between the germline ends. This CDR3 contains 15 residues. Full variable domain (outside the CDR3, taken from reference TRBV7-9 and TRBJ2-1): DTGVSQNPRHKITKRGQNVTFRCDPISEHNRLYWYRQTLGQGPEFLTYFQNEAQLEKSRLLSDRFSAERPKGSFSTLEIQRTEQGDSAMYLCASSLLGQPYNEQFFGPGTRLTVL.

V usage is TRBV10-1 and J usage is TRBJ2-2; the D gene is possibly TRBD1 (6 bases). The V end lost 6 bases, the J end lost 2 bases, and 13 bases lay between the germline ends. The germline V gene encodes CDR1 WNHNN and CDR2 SYGVQD (reference sequence). This CDR3 has 15 residues. The CDR3 coding sequence is TGCGCCAGCAGGGAAGGGACATCCAACACCGGGGAGCTGTTTTTT. Protein product: CASREGTSNTGELFF.

This clone showed up just a few times. This sequence joins TRBV28 and TRBJ1-6, with 7 positions matching TRBD1. Germline V CDR1 and CDR2: MDHEN, SYDVKM. Germline trimming cut 2 bases from V and 8 bases from J; bases unmatched to any gene: 0. The CDR3 has 13 residues. The CDR3 nucleotides read TGTGCCAGCAGTTTACAGGGGGATTCACCCCTCCACTTT. This codes for CASSLQGDSPLHF. The whole variable domain, filled in from reference TRBV28 and TRBJ1-6, reads DVKVTQSSRYLVKRTGEKVFLECVQDMDHENMFWYRQDPGLGLRLIYFSYDVKMKEKGDIPEGYSVSREKKERFSLILESASTNQTSMYLCASSLQGDSPLHFGNGTRLTVT.

This chain joins TRBV5-1 and TRBJ2-2; a possible D gene is TRBD2 (5 bases). Germline CDR1 and CDR2: SGHRS and YFSETQ. Trimming pared 0 bases from V and 1 base from J, leaving 10 bases between. The CDR3 contains 16 residues. CDR3 DNA: TGCGCCAGCAGCTTGGGGGTCCGGGGGAACACCGGGGAGCTGTTTTTT. Amino acid sequence: CASSLGVRGNTGELFF.

The chain has TRBV15 and TRBJ2-7; D may be TRBD1 (6 bases). The length of the CDR3 is 14 residues. The germline V gene encodes CDR1 LNHNV and CDR2 YYDKDF (reference sequence). Trimming removed 3 bases at V and 0 bases at J, with 9 bases between. CDR3 bases: TGTGCCACCAGCAGCCGAGGGGGCTCCTACGAGCAGTACTTC. Translation: CATSSRGGSYEQYF.

With respect to this clone: One junction end does not reproduce the germline sequence, and a read error may be involved. The sample has other DNA sequences that encode this CDR3 too. The chain uses TRBV19 and TRBJ1-2, with D tentatively TRBD1 (6 bases). The CDR3 consists of 15 residues. Germline lookup yields CDR1 LNHDA and CDR2 SQIVND (reference sequence). CDR3 amino acids: CASSIDGGARYGYTF. For the CDR3, the DNA is TGTGCCAGTAGTATAGACGGGGGGGCTAGGTATGGCTATACCTTC.